These 22 T cell receptor beta chains were sequenced from one sample in a study of persistence of HIV-infected CD4 T cells (dated by TCRdb to about 2020). The immunoSEQ hsTCRB assay version 4, run in survey mode, was used to sequence TCRbeta repertoires from genomic DNA. The source is immuneACCESS, and TCRdb retained only in-frame sequences with V and J called. Part of the clones is not carried over; for the studies checked, unresolved V genes explain less than half of this, and the remainder is unexplained. Present in this sample are fewer than 50,000 clones, approximately 90% of which were seen just once. 1.5% to 2% of the sample lies in the top ten. The treatment or condition label here, explained by the study, means: suppressive antiretroviral therapy. Cells were stimulated with anti-CD3/anti-CD28 magnetic beads as a nonspecific positive control representing the CD4+ T cell repertoire. Responding CD4+ T cells were sorted on the basis of upregulation of both CD40 ligand and CD69.

The antigens of these receptors remain unknown. The sample in question was CD4+ T cells sorted from PBMCs after approximately 19-hour stimulation, obtained from a patient who received antiretroviral therapy. Reading the label with the study, this specimen's cell subset or site is: CD40L+CD69+ CD4 T cells responding to anti-CD3/anti-CD28 beads, representing the overall repertoire. Source of these receptors: an adult man with HIV who was CMV-seropositive.

Points on this clone: Relative to the germline gene, one junction end is altered; a read error may explain this. The chain combines TRBV7-2 with TRBJ2-4; D perhaps matches TRBD1 (6 bases). Germline-derived CDR1 and CDR2 are SGHTA and FQGNSA. The CDR3 contains 15 residues. The CDR3 loop reads CASSLDSRGVSIQYF. The CDR3 region has the DNA TGTGCCAGCAGTTTAGACTCCAGGGGCGTTAGCATTCAGTACTTC.

The CDR3 sequence: CASRYDYEQYF. CDR3 sequence (DNA): TGTGCCAGCAGATACGACTACGAGCAGTACTTC. This sequence joins TRBV6-5 and TRBJ2-7; the D is unclear. This CDR3 comprises 11 residues. CDR1 is MNHEY and CDR2 is SVGAGI in the germline V gene. Trimming left V 6 bases short and J 3 bases short, with 6 bases between.

This chain connects TRBV2 to TRBJ2-5, with 7 nucleotides matching TRBD1. Unmatched junction bases numbered 7, after V lost 4 bases and J lost 5 bases. The CDR3 is made up of 14 amino acids. Germline CDR1 reads SNHLY; CDR2 reads FYNNEI. The CDR3 reads CASSGARGMETQYF. The CDR3, as DNA: TGTGCCAGCAGTGGGGCCAGGGGGATGGAGACCCAGTACTTC.

The chain is built from TRBV6-6 and TRBJ1-2; 7 bases are shared with TRBD1. This CDR3 has 13 amino acids. Germline V gene data show CDR1 as MNHNY and CDR2 as SVGAGI (reference sequence). V dropped 5 bases and J dropped 4; count of bases not matched to a gene: 4. The chain's CDR3 is CASSAWDSYGYTF. The CDR3 coding sequence is TGTGCCAGCAGTGCCTGGGACAGCTATGGCTACACCTTC.

The gene calls are TRBV5-6 and TRBJ2-7; no firm D call. Per the germline V gene, CDR1 is SGHDT and CDR2 is YYEEEE. The CDR3 covers 14 residues. V was trimmed by 0 bases and J by 3 bases, leaving 10 bases between them. The CDR3 coding sequence is TGTGCCAGCAGCTTGGCGGCCGAATTCTACGAGCAGTACTTC. Translating gives CASSLAAEFYEQYF.

This rearrangement joins TRBV9 to TRBJ1-5; no clear D. The CDR3 consists of 14 residues. Germline CDR1 reads SGDLS; CDR2 reads YYNGEE. Trimming removed 3 bases at V and 0 bases at J, with 7 bases between. The CDR3 loop reads CASSADYSNQPQHF. The CDR3 region has the DNA TGTGCCAGCAGCGCCGACTATAGCAATCAGCCCCAGCATTTT.

This clone was counted once. The chain employs TRBV5-1 and TRBJ2-3; 11 nucleotides match TRBD2. Looked up from germline, CDR1 is SGHRS and CDR2 is YFSETQ. The CDR3 has 15 amino acids. V shed 3 bases, J shed 3 bases, and the junction held 3 bases outside the gene matches. The CDR3 DNA follows: TGCGCCAGCAGCTGGGCTAGCGGGGGGACAGATACGCAGTATTTT. It is translated as CASSWASGGTDTQYF.

This clone has just a few counts. The genes are TRBV3-1 (or the pseudogene TRBV3-2) and TRBJ1-5; D gene unclear. The germline V gene encodes CDR1 LGHDT and CDR2 YNNKEL (reference sequence). The V end lost 1 base, the J end lost 5 bases, and 12 bases lay between the germline ends. This CDR3 region has 15 residues. CDR3 DNA: TGTGCCAGCAGCCAAGGTCAGGCGACCTATCAGCCCCAGCATTTT. This gives the protein CASSQGQATYQPQHF.

J is TRBJ1-4 and V is TRBV28, with D possibly being TRBD1 (5 bases). CDR3 length: 16 residues. Germline V gene sequence: CDR1 MDHEN, CDR2 SYDVKM. Trimming shortened V by 1 base and J by 2 bases, and 11 bases separated the two germline ends. The CDR3 DNA sequence: TGTGCCAGCAGTTTATCTTGGGCAGGGACTAATGAAAAACTGTTTTTT. Translation gives CASSLSWAGTNEKLFF.

The gene calls are TRBV19 and TRBJ2-7; the D call may be TRBD1 or TRBD2 (5 bases each). The CDR3 runs 16 residues. CDR1 and CDR2 from the germline V gene are LNHDA and SQIVND (reference sequence). Between the trimmed V and J ends, which lost 5 bases and 0 bases, there was a span of 17 bases. The CDR3, as DNA: TGTGCCAGTAGTCCTCGATGGGTTGGGGGCTCCTACGAGCAGTACTTC. This encodes CASSPRWVGGSYEQYF.

This clone was found once. This chain connects TRBV3-1 (or the pseudogene TRBV3-2) to TRBJ2-3; D possibly corresponds to TRBD2 (5 bases). V gave up 3 bases and J gave up 6 bases, with 13 bases separating them. Germline V lookup: CDR1 LGHDT, CDR2 YNNKEL (reference sequence). CDR3 length: 14 amino acids. The CDR3 sequence: CASSHRGNVDTQYF. The DNA of the CDR3 is TGTGCCAGCAGCCATCGGGGAAATGTGGATACGCAGTATTTT.

The chain uses TRBV7-9 and TRBJ1-5; the D is unclear. The CDR3 length is 16 residues. Germline V gene sequence: CDR1 SEHNR, CDR2 FQNEAQ (reference sequence). V was pared by 5 bases and J by 0 bases, with 14 bases between. The CDR3 bases are TGTGCCAGCAGCGAGGCGATGAATTATAGCAATCAGCCCCAGCATTTT. Protein product: CASSEAMNYSNQPQHF.

The J gene is TRBJ2-5, the V gene TRBV12-5, with 10 bases lining up with TRBD2. TRBJ2-7 matches the DNA end more closely, so the J call is doubtful. CDR3 size: 21 residues. Per germline, CDR1 LGHNT and CDR2 FRNRAP. The CDR3 region is CASGLVLPPLAGVTTYDEQYF. CDR3 nucleotide sequence: TGTGCTAGTGGTTTGGTACTCCCGCCGCTAGCGGGGGTGACAACCTACGACGAGCAGTACTTC.

The chain uses TRBV18 and TRBJ2-7; 8 bases are a match to TRBD1. This CDR3 is 16 amino acids long. Germline V gene data show CDR1 as KGHSH and CDR2 as LQKENI. J gave up 3 bases and V 1 base, and 8 bases lay outside the gene matches. CDR3 sequence reads: CASSPQTGAISYEQYF. CDR3 nucleotides: TGTGCCAGCTCACCACAGACAGGGGCTATTAGCTACGAGCAGTACTTC.

J is TRBJ2-6 and V is TRBV27, with 9 bases identical to TRBD1. The V gene end was trimmed by 6 bases and the J gene end by 0 bases; junction bases not matched to a gene: 6. Germline CDR1 and CDR2: MNHEY and SMNVEV (reference sequence). The CDR3 has 17 amino acids. The CDR3 protein is CASRRDRARSGANVLTF. CDR3 in DNA: TGTGCCAGCAGGCGGGACAGGGCCCGCTCTGGGGCCAACGTCCTGACTTTC.

The rearrangement links TRBV28 to TRBJ1-1; TRBD1 might be the D (6 bases). Germline CDR1 reads MDHEN; CDR2 reads SYDVKM. The CDR3 has 15 amino acids. The V end lost 3 bases, the J end lost 6 bases, and 17 bases lay between the germline ends. The CDR3 loop reads CASSFVQGYRAEAFF. The CDR3 DNA sequence: TGTGCCAGCAGTTTCGTACAGGGCTATAGAGCTGAAGCTTTCTTT.

V and J are TRBV21-1 and TRBJ2-2. TRBV21-1 is a documented pseudogene. CDR3 length equals 16 residues. CDR3 sequence (DNA): TGTGCCAGCAGCTACACAGCGAGTGCGAACACCGGGGAGCTGTTTTTT. It translates to CASSYTASANTGELFF.

The chain links TRBV21-1 to TRBJ1-1. TRBV21-1 is shown as a pseudogene. The CDR3 is 14 amino acids. CDR3 in DNA: TGTGCCAGCAGCAAGGATTCGGAGGGTACTGAAGCTTTCTTT. This sequence encodes CASSKDSEGTEAFF.

The chain recombines TRBV9 with TRBJ1-3; D gene ambiguous. This CDR3 comprises 15 residues. V was pared by 0 bases and J by 2 bases, with 9 bases between. Germline V gene lookup returns CDR1 SGDLS and CDR2 YYNGEE. The CDR3 loop is CASSVVSGTGNTIYF. Written as DNA, the CDR3 is TGTGCCAGCAGCGTAGTCTCAGGTACTGGAAACACCATATATTTT.

V usage is TRBV6-5 and J usage is TRBJ1-2; TRBD1 matches at 7 bases. CDR3 length equals 14 residues. Germline CDR1 and CDR2: MNHEY and SVGAGI. The junction had 12 bases not matched to a gene; V was cut back by 7 bases and J by 7 bases. The CDR3 DNA sequence: TGTGCCAGCATCTCAACGGGGAGGGGGCTTGGCTACACCTTC. Amino acids: CASISTGRGLGYTF.

This clone occurred once. In nucleotides, the CDR3 is TGTGCCAGCAGTTTGGGCAGGGTCTCAGATACGCAGTATTTT. Translation gives CASSLGRVSDTQYF. The genes are TRBV28 and TRBJ2-3, with D possibly being TRBD1 (5 bases). This CDR3 is 14 amino acids long. Trimming pared 3 bases from V and 4 bases from J, leaving 11 bases between. Looked up from germline, CDR1 is MDHEN and CDR2 is SYDVKM.

This clone was seen more than once but under ten times. This chain links TRBV6-5 with TRBJ1-6; 7 nucleotides align to TRBD1. The CDR3 sequence is 16 residues long. V shed 2 bases and J 3 bases; nucleotides not matched to a gene: 4. Germline V gene sequence: CDR1 MNHEY, CDR2 SVGAGI. The CDR3 nucleotides are TGTGCCAGCAGTTACGGGGCAGGGGGCTATAATTCACCCCTCCACTTT. Encoded protein: CASSYGAGGYNSPLHF.